This TCR beta chain was observed in a study of cytomegalovirus exposure and HLA in healthy donors. Amplification used 60 Vbeta primers and 13 Jbeta primers. The table came from immunoSEQ multiplex PCR; TCRdb's copy has only in-frame clones and leaves some out. Counted here are about 160,000 clones, roughly 80% occurring once; the ten biggest clones make up 3.7%. General study results and limits: In a later analysis, at a false discovery rate of 0.05, 16,951 TCR beta sequences matched HLA alleles. The study recorded more than 150 TCR beta chains that were cytomegalovirus-associated. V- and J-gene trimming of TCR beta was linked (in a later analysis) to a missense DCLRE1C variant.

The sample holds one count of this clone. Its antigen is not identified. V shed 7 bases and J shed 1 base, with 13 bases lying between them. The CDR3 is 14 amino acids. Looked up from germline, CDR1 is LNHDA and CDR2 is SQIVND (reference sequence). The rearrangement joins TRBV19 to TRBJ1-1; D perhaps matches TRBD1 (5 bases). Sequences were obtained from PBMCs. The receptor's source is a man younger than 40 in good health and CMV-seropositive. In nucleotides, the CDR3 is TGTGCCAGTACCGGGGGGATGGGGAACACTGAAGCTTTCTTT. Amino acid sequence: CASTGGMGNTEAFF.